This paragraph covers one T cell receptor (beta chain) sequence. There is no known antigen for this receptor. There are no base qualities to consult, and no much larger clone falls within one base. The source of the sample is a study of blood T cell repertoires in COVID-19 (dated by TCRdb to between 2020 and 2021). For the wider study: Samples covering the acute and convalescent phases of COVID-19 were provided by collaborators in the United States, Italy and Spain. The samples were drawn from two sources: the first 160 participants of the ongoing ImmuneRACE study, and fewer than 1,500 subjects contributed by 6 global collaborators. The repertoires were made available in a free public database intended to serve as a resource for research on the immune response to SARS-CoV-2. The material from the prospective study consisted of cDNA or gDNA derived from T cells, B-cell-depleted T cells, or PBMCs. Deeply sampled blood TCRbeta repertoires from subjects exposed to, actively infected with, or recovered from COVID-19 were included in the dataset. Where available, HLA class I and class II types were taken from metadata supplied by the sample provider and were not determined by assay-based typing. The sample metadata nearly always contained a de-identified subject ID, COVID-19 status, age in years and sex.

Participants in the prospective study were aged roughly 18 to 89 years, lived in more than 20 United States geographic areas, and enrolled through a virtual design. In the prospective study, participants were assigned to cohorts based on the clinical history participants reported in a screening survey and a study questionnaire. Mobile phlebotomists in the prospective study collected whole blood, serum and a nasopharyngeal or oropharyngeal swab from every participant. Participants in the prospective study had the option to provide additional blood draws and questionnaires over a 2-month period. Before DNA extraction, blood samples from the prospective study were shipped at room temperature or frozen. The immunoSEQ Assay, a bias-controlled multiplex PCR, was used to amplify TCRbeta CDR3 regions from genomic DNA. For the original study's pipeline: The number of nucleated cells in each sample was estimated from the amplification of reference gene primers within the assay. To quantify the absolute abundance of each unique TCRbeta CDR3 rearrangement, sequence reads were collapsed and filtered. For each sample, productive Simpson clonality was calculated as the square root of Simpson's diversity index over productive rearrangements. TCRdb took this table from immuneACCESS and kept in-frame rearrangements with V and J called. Such tables lack part of the clones; where checked against another copy, unresolved V genes explain under half of the gap, and the rest is unexplained. The V and J calls and clone size were taken over from that table, and D and trimming were inferred from the DNA. In this sample the table shows some 380,000 clones, approximately 86% of which occur a single time. Over 2% of the sample lies in the top ten.

From the cysteine through the phenylalanine, the CDR3 covers 18 amino acids. Only the CDR3 DNA stays, 54 bases, in frame from base 1. Compared with germline, V lacks 5 bases and J lacks 2 bases; bases without a gene match: 16. For CDR1 and CDR2, the germline V gene (reference sequence) lists LNHDA and SQIVND. On the study overall, not on this receptor specifically: Clinical and demographic metadata were provided uncurated, with the amount varying by source and participant.

This chain is built from TRBV19 and TRBJ2-5, with 8 bases aligning to TRBD2. Input material: PBMCs or T cells enriched from blood (not recorded which). This clonotype was obtained from a woman in her thirties or forties with acute COVID-19. The nucleotide sequence reads as follows: TGTGCCAGTAGTTACCCAAGCCCCAGCGGGGGCCTTCAAGAGACCCAGTACTTC. This translates into CASSYPSPSGGLQETQYF.